This TCR beta chain was captured by sequencing in a study of T-cell memory formation after mild COVID-19. On the study more broadly: Each donor largely had its own TCR clusters. Notes on the study in general: Researchers found some responding clones in pre-infection memory, a sign that cross-reactive memory joined. Later expanders leaned toward CD4+, whereas clones contracting from day 15 to 85 were balanced CD4/CD8.

With 6 bases removed from V and 6 bases from J, the gap between germline ends came to 17 bases. Germline V gives CDR1 WSHSY, CDR2 SAAADI. The CDR3 runs 14 residues. TCR alpha and TCR beta cDNA libraries carrying sample barcodes and UMIs came from 5'RACE with constant-segment primers. TCRdb analysed the 5' RACE reads with MiXCR anew, one entry per CDR3 protein. This sample has a few hundred thousand distinct CDR3 sequences, with just under 20% found just once. In the case of this clonotype: The antigen is undetermined.

This chain uses TRBV10-2 with TRBJ1-1, with D possibly matching TRBD1 (6 bases). The sequencing sample was made of PBMCs or a T cell subset sorted from them (not recorded which). The clonotype comes from a man between 18 and 29 years old who had mild COVID-19 (a few samples of this study predate the infection). Cell type and time point are not known. CDR3 nucleotide sequence: TGCGCCAGCAGGGCCGAAACAGGGACTTCTGAAGCTTTCTTT. Protein sequence: CASRAETGTSEAFF.